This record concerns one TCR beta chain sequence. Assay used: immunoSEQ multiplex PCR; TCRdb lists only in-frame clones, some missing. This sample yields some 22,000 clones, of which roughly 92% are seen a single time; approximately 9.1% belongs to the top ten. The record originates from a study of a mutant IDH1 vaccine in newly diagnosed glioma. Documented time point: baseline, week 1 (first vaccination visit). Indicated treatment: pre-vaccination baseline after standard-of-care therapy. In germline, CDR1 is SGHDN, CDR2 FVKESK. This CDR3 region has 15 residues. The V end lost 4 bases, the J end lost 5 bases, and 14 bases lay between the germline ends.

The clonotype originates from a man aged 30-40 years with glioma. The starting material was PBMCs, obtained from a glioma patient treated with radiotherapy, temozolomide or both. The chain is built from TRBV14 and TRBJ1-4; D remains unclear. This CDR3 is CASSLRPHRNEKLFF. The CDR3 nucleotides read TGTGCCAGCAGCCTTAGACCGCACCGGAATGAAAAACTGTTTTTT.